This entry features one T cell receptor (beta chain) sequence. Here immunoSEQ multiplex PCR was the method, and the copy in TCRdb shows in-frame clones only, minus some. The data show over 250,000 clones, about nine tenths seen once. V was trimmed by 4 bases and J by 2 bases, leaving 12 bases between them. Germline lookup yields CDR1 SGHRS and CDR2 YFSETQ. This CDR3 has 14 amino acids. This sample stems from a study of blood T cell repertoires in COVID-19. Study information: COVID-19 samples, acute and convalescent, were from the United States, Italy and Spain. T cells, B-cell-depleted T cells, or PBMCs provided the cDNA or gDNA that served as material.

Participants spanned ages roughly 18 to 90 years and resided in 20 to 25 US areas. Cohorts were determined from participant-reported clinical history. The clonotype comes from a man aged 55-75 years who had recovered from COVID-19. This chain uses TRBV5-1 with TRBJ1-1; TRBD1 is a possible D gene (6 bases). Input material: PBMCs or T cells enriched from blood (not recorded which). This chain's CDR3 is CASSPGDLNTEAFF. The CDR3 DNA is TGCGCCAGCAGCCCAGGGGACCTAAACACTGAAGCTTTCTTT.